This T cell receptor beta chain was identified during a study of vaccination and CD4 T cells after COVID-19. Study-level background: Post-vaccination specimens were collected at a median of roughly 78 days following dose two (range 14 to 241). Overlapping peptides of the spike proteins of SARS-CoV-2, HCoV-NL63, HCoV-OC43 and HCoV-229E were used for cell stimulation.

A word on this clonotype: Its antigen is unidentified. An end of the junction does not agree with germline; a read error may underlie this.

Stated treatment: roughly 10-day PBMC culture with coronavirus spike peptide pools or control peptides (ViraFEST assay). Via ViraFEST, peptide pools expanded antigen-specific T cells before TCR sequencing. Germline-derived CDR1 and CDR2 are DFQATT and SNEGSKA (reference sequence). The CDR3 runs 14 residues. Sequenced with the Oncomine TCR Beta short-read assay was DNA taken from cultured CD4+ T cells. Genomic DNA extraction was carried out from cultured CD4+ T cells. TCRdb re-called the PCR reads with MiXCR, one entry per CDR3 protein. The sample has 7,100 or so distinct CDR3 sequences; around two thirds are singletons.

Sequencing was done on a sample of CD4+ T cells from blood, cultured in vitro. The rearrangement links TRBV20-1 to TRBJ2-7; 11 bases are a match to TRBD2. The receptor comes from a human donor who had recovered from COVID-19. Here the CDR3 DNA reads TGCAGTGTTAGACTAGCGGGACCCTACTACGAGCAGTACTTC. Residues: CSVRLAGPYYEQYF.